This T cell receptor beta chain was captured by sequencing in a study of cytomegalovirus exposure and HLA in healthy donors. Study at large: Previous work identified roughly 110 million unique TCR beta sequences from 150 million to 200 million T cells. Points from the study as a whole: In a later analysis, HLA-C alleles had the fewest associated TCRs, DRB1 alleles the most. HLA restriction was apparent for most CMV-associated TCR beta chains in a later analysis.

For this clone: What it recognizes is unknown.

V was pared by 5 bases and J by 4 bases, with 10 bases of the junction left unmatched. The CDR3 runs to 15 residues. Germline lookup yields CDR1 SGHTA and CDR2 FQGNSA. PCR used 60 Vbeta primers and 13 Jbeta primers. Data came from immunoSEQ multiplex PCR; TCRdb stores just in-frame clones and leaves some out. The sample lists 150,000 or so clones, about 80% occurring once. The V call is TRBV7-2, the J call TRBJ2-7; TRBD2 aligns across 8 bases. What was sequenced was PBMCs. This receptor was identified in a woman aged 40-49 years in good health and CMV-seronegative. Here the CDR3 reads CASSPSRAGVYEQYF. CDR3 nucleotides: TGTGCCAGCAGCCCGAGTCGAGCGGGAGTGTACGAGCAGTACTTC.